A selection of T cell receptor beta chains follows, all from one sample in a study of blood T cells in healthy people across ages. Each CDR3 protein gets one entry after TCRdb re-called the 5' RACE reads with MiXCR. The profile shows approximately 810,000 distinct CDR3 sequences, around 28% of them singletons. Sample: blood. The receptors come from a woman aged 80 or over in good health. The CDR3 runs from the conserved cysteine through the conserved F or W. Each record gives: D gene, CDR3 length, J gene, V gene, clone size, CDR3 DNA, CDR3 protein. A D gene is named only where the DNA matches it firmly. For some rows the clone size is stated as once, few or many, or as a class when expanded; others skip it.

- | 11 | TRBJ2-5 | TRBV10-3 | many | TGTGCCATTAGTCGGGGGGAGACCCAGTACTTC | CAISRGETQYF
- | 16 | TRBJ1-2 | TRBV5-6 | many | TGTGCCAGCAGCTTGTTCGGAACACTGGGAAAATACGGCTACACCTTC | CASSLFGTLGKYGYTF
TRBD1 | 13 | TRBJ1-3 | TRBV29-1 | - | TGCAGCGTACGGACAGGGTCTGGAAACACCATATATTTT | CSVRTGSGNTIYF
TRBD2 | 18 | TRBJ2-5 | TRBV4-1 | - | TGCGCCAGCAGCCAAGATGGGGGGGAAGCTAGCGGGGGAGAGACCCAGTACTTC | CASSQDGGEASGGETQYF
- | 15 | TRBJ1-2 | TRBV12-3/TRBV12-4 | - | TGTGCCAGCAGTTTACAGGGGTCACAGGGTTTTGGCTACACCTTC | CASSLQGSQGFGYTF
TRBD1 | 15 | TRBJ2-7 | TRBV6-5 | many | TGTGCCAGCAGAAGCTCCGACAGGGGGATCGACGAGCAGTACTTC | CASRSSDRGIDEQYF
TRBD1 | 16 | TRBJ2-7 | TRBV27 | once | TGCGCCAGCAGTTTGAGGGGGACAGGGGCCTCCTACGAGCAGTACTTC | CASSLRGTGASYEQYF
- | 13 | TRBJ2-5 | TRBV7-3 | - | TGTGCCAGCAGCCCGCGGGTGGCGAAGACCCAGTACTTC | CASSPRVAKTQYF
TRBD1 | 15 | TRBJ1-5 | TRBV6-2/TRBV6-3 | few | TGTGCCAGCAGCAGACAGGGGTTGGGCAATCAGCCCCAGCATTTT | CASSRQGLGNQPQHF
- | 15 | TRBJ2-1 | TRBV6-5 | once | TGTGCCAGCAGTTACCGGCAGGGGTATCGCAATGAGCAGTTCTTC | CASSYRQGYRNEQFF
- | 12 | TRBJ1-5 | TRBV20-1 | - | TGCAGTGCTAGAGATGGTCAGAAACCCCAGCATTTT | CSARDGQKPQHF
- | 15 | TRBJ1-1 | TRBV19 | - | TGTGCCAGTAGTATTGCCCTCCGGCTGAACACTGAAGCTTTCTTT | CASSIALRLNTEAFF
TRBD1 | 15 | TRBJ2-2 | TRBV4-3 | - | TGCGCCAGCAGCCACCCGGGACAGGGAAACGGGGAGCTGTTTTTT | CASSHPGQGNGELFF
- | 11 | TRBJ1-1 | TRBV6-5 | few | TGTGCTATCGGGGAGAACACTGAAGCTTTCTTT | CAIGENTEAFF
- | 13 | TRBJ2-4 | TRBV6-1 | - | TGTGCCGGCAGTGATCGTCTTATAGAGACCCAGTACTTT | CAGSDRLIETQYF
- | 15 | TRBJ2-1 | TRBV7-2 | many | TGTGCCAGCAGCTTAGTTGCGCAGGCCCTAAATGAGCAGTTCTTC | CASSLVAQALNEQFF
TRBD1 | 17 | TRBJ2-3 | TRBV16 | - | TGTGCCGGCACCTTACTCCCGGGACAGGGAAATTCCGATACGCAGTATTTT | CAGTLLPGQGNSDTQYF
TRBD1 | 15 | TRBJ2-4 | TRBV20-1 | - | TGCAGTGCTAGAGGTCCTCCAGGGGGTAAAAACATTCAGTACTTC | CSARGPPGGKNIQYF
- | 11 | TRBJ2-5 | TRBV29-1 | few | TGCAGCGTAAGTCCGGGGATTGAGCAGTACTTC | CSVSPGIEQYF
TRBD1 | 16 | TRBJ1-2 | TRBV5-1 | few | TGCGCCAGCAGCCGCTCGGACAGGGGGCGTGGGTATGGCTACACCTTC | CASSRSDRGRGYGYTF
- | 13 | TRBJ1-6 | TRBV12-3/TRBV12-4 | - | TGTGCCAGCAGTTCCAACAGGGATTCACCCCTCCACTTT | CASSSNRDSPLHF
TRBD2 | 16 | TRBJ2-7 | TRBV10-3 | many | TGTGCCATCAGTGAGTCGACTAGCGGGGTCCTGTACGAGCAGTACTTC | CAISESTSGVLYEQYF
- | 14 | TRBJ1-5 | TRBV12-3/TRBV12-4 | - | TGTGCCAGCAGTTTAACGGTCACTCAGCAGCCCCAGCATTTT | CASSLTVTQQPQHF